The sequence of this T cell receptor beta chain was determined in a study of T cell repertoires in cytomegalovirus infection. Turning to the study itself: CMV infection plus the matching HLA type was flagged by public TCR beta signatures.

TCRdb re-derived calls from the reads in MiXCR, one entry per CDR3 protein. Of about 450,000 distinct CDR3 sequences in the sample, roughly 30% were seen once. This clonotype was detected only a few times. Antigen: not known. Study observations and caveats: Public TCR beta family frequency separated CMV-and-HLA carriers, including in an independent cohort. It was HLA-C-restricted CMV-specific TCR beta clonotypes that dominated the response ex vivo.

The sample comprised PBMCs. This sequence originates from a human donor in good health (CMV status not recorded). Some clones in this sample may be carry-over from other donors' samples.

Written as DNA, the CDR3 is TGCAGTGCTAGAGATAGGCTGGGGGTCCCCTACGAGCAGTACTTC. The encoded protein is CSARDRLGVPYEQYF. The rearrangement links TRBV20-1 to TRBJ2-7; D tentatively reads TRBD1 or TRBD2 (5 bases each). Germline assignment: CDR1 DFQATT and CDR2 SNEGSKA (reference sequence). Trimming left V 0 bases short and J 2 bases short, with 14 bases between. This CDR3 contains 15 residues.